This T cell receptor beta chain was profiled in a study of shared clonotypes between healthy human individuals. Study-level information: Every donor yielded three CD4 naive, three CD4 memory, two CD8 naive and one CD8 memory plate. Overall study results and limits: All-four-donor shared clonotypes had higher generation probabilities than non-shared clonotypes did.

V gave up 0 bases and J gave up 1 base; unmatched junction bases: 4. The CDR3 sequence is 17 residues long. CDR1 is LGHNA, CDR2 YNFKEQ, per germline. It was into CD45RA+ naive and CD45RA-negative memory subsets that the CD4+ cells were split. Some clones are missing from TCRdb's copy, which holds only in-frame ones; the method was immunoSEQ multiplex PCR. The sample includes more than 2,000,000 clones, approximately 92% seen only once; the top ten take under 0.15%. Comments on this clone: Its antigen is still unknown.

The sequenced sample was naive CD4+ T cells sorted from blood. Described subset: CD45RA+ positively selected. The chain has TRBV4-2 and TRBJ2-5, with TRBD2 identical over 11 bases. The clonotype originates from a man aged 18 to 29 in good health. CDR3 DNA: TGTGCCAGCAGCCAAGATACTAGCGGGAGTTCCCAAGAGACCCAGTACTTC. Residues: CASSQDTSGSSQETQYF.